A single sample gave rise to the 17 T cell receptor beta chains below, sequenced in a study of beta chain features in type 1 diabetes. Expressed TCRB transcripts were sequenced because the isolated RNA had all been reverse transcribed beforehand. Method: immunoSEQ multiplex PCR; TCRdb's copy keeps in-frame clones and lacks some. Of 310,000 or so clones listed, more than 9.5% are singletons. The sequencing input was naive CD4+ T cells from blood. These TCRs come from a woman aged 30 to 39 in good health.

This clone was observed a few times. This rearrangement joins TRBV11-2 to TRBJ2-7, with TRBD2 matching 8 bases. Germline CDR1 and CDR2: SGHAT and FQNNGV. CDR3 size: 14 residues. J lost 3 bases, V lost 6 bases, and 7 bases had no gene match. Written as DNA, the CDR3 is TGTGCCAGCAGTCCGCCAGCGGGAGTCTACGAGCAGTACTTC. Amino acid sequence: CASSPPAGVYEQYF.

This clone has more than one count but fewer than ten. The CDR3 region is CASSRLAASGRGGDEQFF. The CDR3 bases are TGCGCCAGCAGCCGCCTAGCGGCTAGCGGGAGGGGGGGCGATGAGCAGTTCTTC. This sequence joins TRBV4-3 and TRBJ2-1; 12 nucleotides align to TRBD2. The V gene end was trimmed by 4 bases and the J gene end by 8 bases; junction bases not matched to a gene: 15. The CDR3 is made up of 18 amino acids. Germline V gene lookup returns CDR1 LGHNA and CDR2 YSLEER.

V usage is TRBV6-5 and J usage is TRBJ2-7; weak D call: TRBD2 (5 bases). V gave up 7 bases and J gave up 7 bases, with 14 bases separating them. CDR1 MNHEY and CDR2 SVGAGI come from the germline V gene. The CDR3 runs to 12 residues. The CDR3 DNA is TGTGCCAGCAAGACCACCTCGGGGGAGCAGTACTTC. Its translation: CASKTTSGEQYF.

This chain connects TRBV11-2 to TRBJ1-2; 9 nucleotides match TRBD1. Looked up from germline, CDR1 is SGHAT and CDR2 is FQNNGV. V shed 6 bases and J 8 bases; nucleotides not matched to a gene: 13. This CDR3 region has 15 residues. The CDR3 region has the DNA TGTGCCAGCAGTTTGAGCCCGGGACAGGGCGGAGGCTACACCTTC. Translated: CASSLSPGQGGGYTF.

V and J are TRBV28 and TRBJ1-1; 9 bases match TRBD1. The V and J ends lost 4 bases and 8 bases, in that order; junction bases with no gene match: 5. The CDR3 length is 13 residues. Germline V gives CDR1 MDHEN, CDR2 SYDVKM. The CDR3 protein is CASSSRTGAEAFF. The CDR3 DNA reads TGTGCCAGCAGTTCGAGGACAGGGGCAGAAGCTTTCTTT.

The CDR3 nucleotides read TGTGCCAGCAGCTCGCAGACTAGCGGGAGTTACGAGCAGTACTTC. Its protein product is CASSSQTSGSYEQYF. The chain carries TRBV7-2 and TRBJ2-7; 12 nucleotides align to TRBD2. CDR3 length: 15 residues. CDR1 is SGHTA and CDR2 is FQGNSA in the germline V gene. The ends lost 4 bases at V and 4 bases at J; junction bases unmatched: 5.

This clone was seen more than once but under ten times. This chain connects TRBV7-9 to TRBJ2-5, with a weak D call TRBD2 (6 bases). V lost 1 base, J lost 5 bases, and 11 bases lay in between. The length of the CDR3 is 14 residues. CDR1 is SEHNR, CDR2 FQNEAQ, per germline (reference sequence). The CDR3 region is CASSLGLGRETQYF. CDR3 nucleotides: TGTGCCAGCAGCTTAGGACTAGGGCGGGAGACCCAGTACTTC.

This clone has more than one count but fewer than ten. Here the CDR3 DNA reads TGTGCCAGCAGCTTAGCTGGGAGCGGGAGGAGAGAGACCCAGTACTTC. Translation gives CASSLAGSGRRETQYF. The J gene is TRBJ2-5, the V gene TRBV7-2; TRBD2 agrees at 9 bases. The CDR3 is 16 residues long. J lost 4 bases, V lost 0 bases, and 6 bases had no gene match. CDR1 is SGHTA, CDR2 FQGNSA, per germline.

This clone occurred a few times. The genes are TRBV10-3 and TRBJ1-5, with D possibly matching TRBD1 (5 bases). The CDR3 runs 12 residues. V was shortened by 4 bases and J by 5 bases, with 6 bases between the two germline ends. From germline, CDR1 is ENHRY and CDR2 SYGVKD. The CDR3 DNA sequence: TGTGCCATCAGTGGGGGGGATCAGCCCCAGCATTTT. The encoded protein is CAISGGDQPQHF.

The chain joins TRBV6-6 to TRBJ2-1, with 7 nucleotides matching TRBD2. The germline gives CDR1 MNHNY, CDR2 SVGAGI (reference sequence). CDR3 size: 15 residues. The trim removed 0 bases at V and 4 bases at J, leaving 3 bases unmatched. In DNA, the CDR3 is TGTGCCAGCAGTTACTCCCTAGCGGAATACAATGAGCAGTTCTTC. Translated, it gives CASSYSLAEYNEQFF.

The chain combines TRBV11-2 with TRBJ2-1; TRBD1 matches 7 bases. J lost 6 bases, V lost 4 bases, and 6 bases had no gene match. Germline V lookup: CDR1 SGHAT, CDR2 FQNNGV. The CDR3 runs 14 residues. The CDR3 DNA is TGTGCCAGCAGCTATATCGGGGACAGCAATGAGCAGTTCTTC. The encoded protein is CASSYIGDSNEQFF.

This clone came up a few times. V and J are TRBV7-3 and TRBJ2-3; maybe TRBD2 (6 bases). Between the trimmed V and J ends, which lost 1 base and 2 bases, there was a span of 13 bases. Per germline, CDR1 SGHTA and CDR2 FQGTGA. This CDR3 is 16 amino acids long. CDR3 in DNA: TGTGCCAGCAGCTTAATGGGCGGAGGGGCCACAGATACGCAGTATTTT. Protein: CASSLMGGGATDTQYF.

This chain connects TRBV6-5 to TRBJ2-7, with 10 bases identical to TRBD2. The CDR3 is 16 amino acids. CDR1 is MNHEY, CDR2 SVGAGI, per germline. With V trimmed by 0 bases and J by 2 bases, 4 bases remained unmatched. CDR3 protein: CASSYSASGGPYEQYF. DNA of the CDR3: TGTGCCAGCAGTTACTCAGCTAGCGGGGGTCCCTACGAGCAGTACTTC.

This clone has more than one count but fewer than ten. The chain joins TRBV2 to TRBJ2-7, with 11 positions matching TRBD2. The CDR3 extends over 14 amino acids. V trimming: 6 bases; J trimming: 3 bases; junction bases outside the gene matches: 4. Per the germline V gene, CDR1 is SNHLY and CDR2 is FYNNEI. CDR3 amino acids: CASRPGTSGYEQYF. CDR3 nucleotide sequence: TGTGCCAGCAGGCCCGGGACTAGCGGCTACGAGCAGTACTTC.

CDR3 bases: TGTGCCAGCAGCACACAGGGGTGGTCCACTGAAGCTTTCTTT. This sequence encodes CASSTQGWSTEAFF. The rearrangement joins TRBV2 to TRBJ1-1; 7 positions match TRBD1. This CDR3 spans 14 amino acids. After removal of 6 bases from V and 4 bases from J, the junction contained 8 bases not matched to a gene. Germline V CDR1 and CDR2: SNHLY, FYNNEI.

The rearrangement uses TRBV27 and TRBJ2-7; 7 nucleotides match TRBD2. CDR3 length: 13 amino acids. Germline CDR1 and CDR2: MNHEY and SMNVEV (reference sequence). After removal of 3 bases from V and 4 bases from J, the junction contained 3 bases not matched to a gene. The CDR3 nucleotides read TGTGCCAGCAGTTTGGGGGGGAAGTACGAGCAGTACTTC. Amino acids: CASSLGGKYEQYF.

This clone appeared a few times. Within the sample, other DNA sequences also encode this same CDR3. The rearrangement joins TRBV4-2 to TRBJ1-5; TRBD1 agrees at 9 bases. The CDR3 length is 15 residues. V was clipped by 0 bases and J by 4 bases; unmatched bases: 1. Germline CDR1 LGHNA, CDR2 YNFKEQ. The CDR3 loop is CASSQDGTGNQPQHF. CDR3 DNA: TGTGCCAGCAGCCAAGATGGGACAGGGAATCAGCCCCAGCATTTT.